Listed here is a single TCR beta chain. CD8+CD57+ cell expansion had been shown by flow cytometry in patients chosen for sequencing. Trimming at V came to 5 bases and at J to 0 bases, leaving 4 bases not matched to a gene. The CDR3 contains 15 residues. In germline, CDR1 is LNHNV, CDR2 YYDKDF (reference sequence). TCR beta VDJ and CDR3 were profiled, and genomic DNA was the template. TCRdb reprocessed the reads with MiXCR, giving one entry per CDR3 protein. The table records approximately 160,000 distinct CDR3 sequences, 40% to 55% of them present only once. The data stem from a study of CD8+CD57+ T cells in acquired aplastic anemia.

The source of this sequence is a human donor with aplastic anemia. Input material: sorted CD4+, CD8+, or CD8+CD57+ T cells (not recorded which) from PBMCs. The rearrangement links TRBV15 to TRBJ2-3, with 8 bases that match TRBD2. The CDR3 region is CATSGIAGSTDTQYF. The CDR3 region has the DNA TGTGCCACCAGCGGAATAGCGGGAAGCACAGATACGCAGTATTTT.